This T cell receptor beta chain was recovered during a study of cytomegalovirus exposure and HLA in healthy donors. PCR was performed using 60 Vbeta and 13 Jbeta primers. This table comes from immunoSEQ multiplex PCR, and its TCRdb copy is limited to in-frame clones, with some not included. The sample lists 170,000 or so clones, approximately 79% occurring once. Trimming removed 2 bases from V and 6 bases from J; junction bases left unmatched: 4. Germline assignment: CDR1 MNHNY and CDR2 SVGAGI (reference sequence). This CDR3 spans 14 amino acids. Findings and caveats of the study: The records held CMV serostatus as the only immune exposure information. Presence/absence analyses took donor sequencing depth as roughly uniform. Data from an earlier analysis indicated that most TCR beta V segments were productive either about 90% or about 30% of the time.

For this clone: Its antigen is not identified.

The V call is TRBV6-6, the J call TRBJ2-3, with 8 bases lining up with TRBD1. The receptor's source is a woman aged 40 to 49 in good health and CMV-seronegative. The sequenced sample consisted of PBMCs. The DNA for the CDR3 is TGTGCCAGCAGTTACGGACAGGGACTGGATACGCAGTATTTT. Residues: CASSYGQGLDTQYF.